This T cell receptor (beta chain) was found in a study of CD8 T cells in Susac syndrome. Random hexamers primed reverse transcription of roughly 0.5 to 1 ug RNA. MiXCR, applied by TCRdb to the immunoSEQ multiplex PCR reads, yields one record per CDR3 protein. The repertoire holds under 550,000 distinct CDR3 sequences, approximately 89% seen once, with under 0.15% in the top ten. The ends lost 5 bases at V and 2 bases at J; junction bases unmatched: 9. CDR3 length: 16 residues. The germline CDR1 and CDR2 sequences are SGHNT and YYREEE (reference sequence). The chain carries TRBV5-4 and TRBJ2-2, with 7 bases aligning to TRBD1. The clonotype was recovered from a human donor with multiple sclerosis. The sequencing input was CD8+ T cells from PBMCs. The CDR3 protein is CASSHDQGGNTGELFF. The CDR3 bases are TGTGCCAGCAGTCACGATCAAGGGGGCAACACCGGGGAGCTGTTTTTT.